A single sample gave rise to the 20 T cell receptor beta chains below, sequenced in a study of shared clonotypes between healthy human individuals. Here immunoSEQ multiplex PCR was the method, and the copy in TCRdb shows in-frame clones only, minus some. The sample yields under 600,000 clones, roughly 97% seen once. Sequencing was done on a sample of naive CD4+ T cells sorted from blood. Subset of the sample: CD45RA+ positively selected. Source of these receptors: a woman aged 25 to 39 in good health.

The chain is built from TRBV28 and TRBJ2-1; D gene uncertain. The CDR3 totals 13 residues. CDR1 and CDR2 from the germline V gene are MDHEN and SYDVKM. Trimming removed 3 bases at V and 6 bases at J, with 9 bases between. In DNA, the CDR3 is TGTGCCAGCAGTTTTTTCGTGGGCAATGAGCAGTTCTTC. It translates to CASSFFVGNEQFF.

The CDR3 sequence is CASSSGQKNTGELFF. Here the CDR3 DNA reads TGCGCCAGCAGCTCCGGACAAAAGAACACCGGGGAGCTGTTTTTT. This chain joins TRBV5-1 and TRBJ2-2, with a weak D call TRBD1 (5 bases). The CDR3 extends over 15 amino acids. Germline V lookup: CDR1 SGHRS, CDR2 YFSETQ. V was shortened by 3 bases and J by 1 base, with 10 bases between the two germline ends. The full variable domain, completed using reference TRBV5-1 and TRBJ2-2, is KAGVTQTPRYLIKTRGQQVTLSCSPISGHRSVSWYQQTPGQGLQFLFEYFSETQRNKGNFPGRFSGRQFSNSRSEMNVSTLELGDSALYLCASSSGQKNTGELFFGEGSRLTVL.

The CDR3 nucleotides are TGTGCCAGCTCACTTCAGCCACAAGAGACCCAGTACTTC. As protein: CASSLQPQETQYF. The V and J genes are TRBV18 and TRBJ2-5; D gene unclear. Trimming left V 4 bases short and J 2 bases short, with 8 bases between. Germline V CDR1 and CDR2: KGHSH, LQKENI. The CDR3 consists of 13 residues.

The chain is built from TRBV6-1 and TRBJ2-5; D gene uncertain. This CDR3 spans 14 amino acids. Looked up from germline, CDR1 is MNHNS and CDR2 is SASEGT. Trimming took 1 base from V and 5 from J, leaving 11 bases between them. This CDR3 is CASSEGLGLETQYF. The CDR3 nucleotides are TGTGCCAGCAGTGAAGGTCTTGGTCTTGAGACCCAGTACTTC.

This clone was detected a few times. The sample carries other DNA sequences with the same CDR3. V is TRBV5-1 and J is TRBJ1-1, with D unclear. This CDR3 contains 11 residues. Germline V gives CDR1 SGHRS, CDR2 YFSETQ. The V gene lost 1 base and the J gene lost 2 bases, with 0 bases spanning the gap. The CDR3 DNA follows: TGCGCCAGCAGCTTGAACACTGAAGCTTTCTTT. Translation gives CASSLNTEAFF.

The chain recombines TRBV7-2 with TRBJ2-1, with 9 positions matching TRBD2. The CDR3 loop spans 15 amino acids. Losses at the gene ends were 5 bases for V and 6 bases for J; bases not matched to a gene: 8. CDR1 and CDR2 (germline): SGHTA, FQGNSA. CDR3 sequence: CASSPGGRAINEQFF. The CDR3 DNA is TGTGCCAGCAGCCCCGGCGGGAGGGCCATCAATGAGCAGTTCTTC.

The genes are TRBV6-1 and TRBJ1-1; D not certain. Deletions cut 1 base from V and 0 bases from J, with 9 bases between. Germline lookup yields CDR1 MNHNS and CDR2 SASEGT. This CDR3 contains 15 residues. CDR3 loop: CASSEVLQLNTEAFF. CDR3 DNA sequence: TGTGCCAGCAGTGAAGTACTACAATTGAACACTGAAGCTTTCTTT.

The chain has TRBV9 and TRBJ2-7; possibly TRBD2 for D (6 bases). The CDR3 loop spans 14 amino acids. Germline V gene sequence: CDR1 SGDLS, CDR2 YYNGEE. With 0 bases removed from V and 2 bases from J, the gap between germline ends came to 9 bases. CDR3 nucleotide sequence: TGTGCCAGCAGCGTAGCTGCGGGGACCTACGAGCAGTACTTC. This sequence encodes CASSVAAGTYEQYF. Drawing the rest from reference TRBV9 and TRBJ2-7, the complete variable domain is DSGVTQTPKHLITATGQRVTLRCSPRSGDLSVYWYQQSLDQGLQFLIQYYNGEERAKGNILERFSAQQFPDLHSELNLSSLELGDSALYFCASSVAAGTYEQYFGPGTRLTVT.

The rearrangement links TRBV7-9 to TRBJ2-3; the match to TRBD2 covers 9 bases. Germline CDR1 and CDR2: SEHNR and FQNEAQ (reference sequence). V lost 2 bases to trimming and J lost 4 bases; unmatched junction nucleotides: 4. The CDR3 spans 15 residues. CDR3 DNA sequence: TGTGCCAGCAGCTTACCCGCGGGAGGGGCAGATACGCAGTATTTT. Its translation is CASSLPAGGADTQYF.

The chain uses TRBV29-1 and TRBJ2-7; a possible D gene is TRBD2 (5 bases). The CDR3 runs 12 residues. The V and J ends lost 4 bases and 3 bases respectively, with 10 bases between them. Per germline, CDR1 SQVTM and CDR2 ANQGSEA. The CDR3 is CSVGGEFYEQYF. CDR3 in DNA: TGCAGCGTTGGGGGAGAATTCTACGAGCAGTACTTC.

V is TRBV5-1 and J is TRBJ2-2; D is ambiguous. This CDR3 has 14 residues. The germline V gene has CDR1 SGHRS and CDR2 YFSETQ. Deletions cut 4 bases from V and 1 base from J, with 8 bases between. The CDR3 sequence: CASSQRQNTGELFF. DNA for the CDR3: TGCGCCAGCAGCCAACGACAGAACACCGGGGAGCTGTTTTTT.

The chain recombines TRBV19 with TRBJ2-1; no definite D call. Germline CDR1 LNHDA, CDR2 SQIVND (reference sequence). V was trimmed by 3 bases and J by 6 bases, leaving 18 bases between them. This CDR3 comprises 16 residues. In DNA form, the CDR3 reads TGTGCCAGTAGTATTCCTGGGCGAGAACTTTTCAATGAGCAGTTCTTC. Translating it yields CASSIPGRELFNEQFF.

The chain carries TRBV10-3 and TRBJ2-1; TRBD2 matches at 8 bases. The length of the CDR3 is 15 residues. From germline, CDR1 is ENHRY and CDR2 SYGVKD. V lost 9 bases to trimming and J lost 2 bases; unmatched junction nucleotides: 9. The CDR3 loop reads CAIKSGSGAYNEQFF. CDR3 bases: TGTGCCATTAAGAGCGGGAGTGGCGCCTACAATGAGCAGTTCTTC.

The chain is built from TRBV6-5 and TRBJ2-2; maybe TRBD1 (6 bases). The germline V gene encodes CDR1 MNHEY and CDR2 SVGAGI. Trimming took off 4 bases at V and 3 bases at J, with 12 bases between the two ends. CDR3 size: 15 residues. The CDR3 loop reads CASSFARGYTGELFF. DNA for the CDR3: TGTGCCAGCAGTTTTGCCAGGGGTTACACCGGGGAGCTGTTTTTT.

The chain has TRBV28 and TRBJ1-6; D is unresolved. Trimming stripped 7 bases from V and 7 bases from J, with 14 bases between. This CDR3 has 14 residues. The germline CDR1 and CDR2 sequences are MDHEN and SYDVKM. The chain's CDR3 is CASTPGLINSPLHF. In DNA, the CDR3 is TGTGCCAGCACCCCAGGCCTGATAAATTCACCCCTCCACTTT.

The chain couples TRBV7-6 to TRBJ1-1; TRBD1 matches 7 bases. The CDR3 consists of 13 residues. J was trimmed by 5 bases and V by 4 bases; bases with no gene match: 4. Germline CDR1 SGHVS, CDR2 FNYEAQ. The CDR3 protein is CASSSTGVTEAFF. CDR3 DNA sequence: TGTGCCAGCAGCTCTACAGGGGTTACTGAAGCTTTCTTT. The complete variable domain, with remaining parts taken from reference TRBV7-6 and TRBJ1-1, reads GAGVSQSPRYKVTKRGQDVALRCDPISGHVSLYWYRQALGQGPEFLTYFNYEAQQDKSGLPNDRFSAERPEGSISTLTIQRTEQRDSAMYRCASSSTGVTEAFFGQGTRLTVV.

This clone is a singleton in its sample. This chain joins TRBV28 and TRBJ2-7; maybe TRBD2 (6 bases). The length of the CDR3 is 13 residues. The germline gives CDR1 MDHEN, CDR2 SYDVKM. V was shortened by 8 bases and J by 2 bases, with 13 bases between the two germline ends. CDR3 nucleotide sequence: TGTGCCAGCTCAATAGCGGCCACCTACGAGCAGTACTTC. Protein product: CASSIAATYEQYF.

The rearrangement joins TRBV5-1 to TRBJ2-3; D is uncertain. The V end was cut by 2 bases, the J end by 0 bases, with 7 bases between. Germline V gene sequence: CDR1 SGHRS, CDR2 YFSETQ. This CDR3 spans 14 amino acids. This CDR3 reads CASSFGRSTDTQYF. CDR3 nucleotides: TGCGCCAGCAGCTTTGGACGGAGCACAGATACGCAGTATTTT.

The V gene is TRBV7-3, the J gene TRBJ2-1, with a possible D match to TRBD2 (6 bases). The length of the CDR3 is 13 residues. In germline, CDR1 is SGHTA, CDR2 FQGTGA. The V gene lost 1 base and the J gene lost 7 bases, with 8 bases spanning the gap. CDR3 amino acids: CASSLRRGNEQFF. In DNA form, the CDR3 reads TGTGCCAGCAGCTTAAGGCGGGGAAATGAGCAGTTCTTC.

V usage is TRBV4-1 and J usage is TRBJ1-1; D gene unclear. The V and J ends lost 0 bases and 10 bases respectively, with 12 bases between them. The CDR3 loop spans 13 amino acids. CDR1 and CDR2 from the germline V gene are MGHRA and YSYEKL. CDR3 DNA sequence: TGCGCCAGCAGCCAAGAGCTACGTGGAGGAGCTTTCTTT. Translating it yields CASSQELRGGAFF.